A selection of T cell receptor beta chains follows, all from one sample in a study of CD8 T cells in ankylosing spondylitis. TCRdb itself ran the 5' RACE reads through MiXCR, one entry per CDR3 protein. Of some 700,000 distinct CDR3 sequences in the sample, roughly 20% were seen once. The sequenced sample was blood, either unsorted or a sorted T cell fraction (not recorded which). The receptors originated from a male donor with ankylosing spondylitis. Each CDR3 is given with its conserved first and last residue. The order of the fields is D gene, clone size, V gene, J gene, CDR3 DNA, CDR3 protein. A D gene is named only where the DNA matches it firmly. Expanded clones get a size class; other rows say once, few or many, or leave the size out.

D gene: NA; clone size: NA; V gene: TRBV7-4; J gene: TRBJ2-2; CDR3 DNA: TGTGCCAGCTCCCTACCGGGGGACAAACCGAACACCGGGGAGCTGTTTTTT; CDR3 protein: CASSLPGDKPNTGELFF
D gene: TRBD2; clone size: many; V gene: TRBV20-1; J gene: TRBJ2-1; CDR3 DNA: TGCAGTGCAAGACTAGCGGGGGTAAACAATGAGCAGTTCTTC; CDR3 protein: CSARLAGVNNEQFF
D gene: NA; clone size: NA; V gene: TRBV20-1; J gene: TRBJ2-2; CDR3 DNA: TGCAGTGCTAGCCACGGCGTCACCGGGGAGCTGTTTTTT; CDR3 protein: CSASHGVTGELFF
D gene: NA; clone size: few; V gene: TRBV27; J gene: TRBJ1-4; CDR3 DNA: TGTGCCAGCCGGAGCCTCGGGGGTGAAAAACTGTTTTTT; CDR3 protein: CASRSLGGEKLFF
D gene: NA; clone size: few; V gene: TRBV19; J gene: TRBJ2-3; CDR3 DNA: TGTGCCAGTAGTGAGTGGTCTAGCACAGATACGCAGTATTTT; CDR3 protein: CASSEWSSTDTQYF
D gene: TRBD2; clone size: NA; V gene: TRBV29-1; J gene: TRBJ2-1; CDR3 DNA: TGCAGCGCAGAAGGGGCCGCGGGAGGGATCTCCTACAATGAGCAGTTCTTC; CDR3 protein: CSAEGAAGGISYNEQFF
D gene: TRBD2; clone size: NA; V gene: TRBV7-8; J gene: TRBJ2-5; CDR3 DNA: TGTGCCAGCAGCTTAGAAGCGGGGGACGGCGAGACCCAGTACTTC; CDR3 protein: CASSLEAGDGETQYF
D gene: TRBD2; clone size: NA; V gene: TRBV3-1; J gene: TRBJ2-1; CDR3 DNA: TGTGCCAGCAGCCAAGTGGATGGACTAGCGGGAGGACATGAGCAGTTCTTC; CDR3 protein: CASSQVDGLAGGHEQFF
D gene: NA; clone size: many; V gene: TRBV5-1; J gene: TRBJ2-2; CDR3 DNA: TGTGCCAGCAGTTTTCTGGGGGCCGGGGAGCTGTTTTTT; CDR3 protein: CASSFLGAGELFF
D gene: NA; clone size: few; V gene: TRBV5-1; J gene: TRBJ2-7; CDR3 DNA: TGCGCCAGCAGCTCTATAACAGGCCTCTCCTACGAGCAGTACTTC; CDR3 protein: CASSSITGLSYEQYF
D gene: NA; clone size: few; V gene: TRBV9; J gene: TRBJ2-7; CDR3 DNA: TGTGCCAGCAGCGCCGGAGCAGGAAGCTCCTACGAGCAGTACTTC; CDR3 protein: CASSAGAGSSYEQYF
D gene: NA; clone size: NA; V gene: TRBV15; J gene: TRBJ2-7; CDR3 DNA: TGTGCCACCAGCAGAGATCTTGGGGTGGGCTACGAGCAGTACTTC; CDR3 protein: CATSRDLGVGYEQYF
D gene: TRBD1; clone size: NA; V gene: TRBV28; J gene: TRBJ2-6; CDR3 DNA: TGTGCCAGCAGTTTGGCCTTTAGGGACAGGGACTCTGGGGCCAACGTCCTGACTTTC; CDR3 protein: CASSLAFRDRDSGANVLTF
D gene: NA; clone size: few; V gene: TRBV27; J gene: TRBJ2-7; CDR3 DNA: TGTGCCAGCAGTCACACCCCCAGTAAGGAGCAGTACTTC; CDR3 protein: CASSHTPSKEQYF
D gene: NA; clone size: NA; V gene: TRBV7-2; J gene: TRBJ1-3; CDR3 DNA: TGTGCCAGCAGCCTCGACCGGGCCTCTGGAAACACCATATATTTT; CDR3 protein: CASSLDRASGNTIYF
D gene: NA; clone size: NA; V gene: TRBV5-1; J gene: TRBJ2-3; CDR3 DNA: TGCGCCAGCAGCTTGGCGGTCGCGGATACGCAGTATTTT; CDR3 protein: CASSLAVADTQYF
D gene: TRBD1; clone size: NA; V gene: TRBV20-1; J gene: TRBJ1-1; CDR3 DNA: TGCAGTGGCCAGAAGGGGGCGGGAACTGAAGCTTTCTTT; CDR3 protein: CSGQKGAGTEAFF
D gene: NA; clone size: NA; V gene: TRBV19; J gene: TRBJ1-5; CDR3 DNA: TGTGCCAGTAGTATGTGGGAGGACCCCGGACAGCCCCAGCATTTT; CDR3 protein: CASSMWEDPGQPQHF
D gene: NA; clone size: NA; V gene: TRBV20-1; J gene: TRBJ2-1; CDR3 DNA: TGCAGTGCTAGAGATCCAGCGGCTACATACAATGAGCAGTTCTTC; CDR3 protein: CSARDPAATYNEQFF
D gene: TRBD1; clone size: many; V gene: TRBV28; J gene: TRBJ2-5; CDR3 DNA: TGTGCCAGCAGGCCCAGAGGGGGCACAAAGACCCAGTACTTC; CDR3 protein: CASRPRGGTKTQYF
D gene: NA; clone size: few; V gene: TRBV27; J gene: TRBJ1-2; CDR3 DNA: TGTGCCAGCAGCAACCGGGGGGGGAACTATGGCTACACCTTC; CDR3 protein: CASSNRGGNYGYTF
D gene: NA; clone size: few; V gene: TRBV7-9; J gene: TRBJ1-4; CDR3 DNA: TGTGCCAGCAGCTTAGCTTGGCTAAATGAAAAACTGTTTTTT; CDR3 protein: CASSLAWLNEKLFF
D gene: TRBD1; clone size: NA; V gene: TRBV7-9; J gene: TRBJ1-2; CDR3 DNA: TGTGCCAGCAGCTTAGGATGGGGACGCAGGGGGGAAGATGGCTACACCTTC; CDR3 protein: CASSLGWGRRGEDGYTF
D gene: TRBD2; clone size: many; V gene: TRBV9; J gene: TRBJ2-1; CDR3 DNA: TGTGCCAGCAGCGTACTAGCGGGAGGGCACAATGAGCAGTTCTTC; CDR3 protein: CASSVLAGGHNEQFF
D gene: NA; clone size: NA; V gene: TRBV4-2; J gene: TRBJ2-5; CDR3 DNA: TGTGCCACCTCGGATGAGGGGGAGACCCAGTACTTC; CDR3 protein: CATSDEGETQYF
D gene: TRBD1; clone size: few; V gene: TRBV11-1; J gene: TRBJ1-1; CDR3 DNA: TGTGCCAGCAGCCCTCGGACAGGGGATGCCCACCTGAACACTGAAGCTTTCTTT; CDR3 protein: CASSPRTGDAHLNTEAFF
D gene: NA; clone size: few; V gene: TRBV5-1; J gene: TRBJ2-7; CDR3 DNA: TGCGCCAGCAGCTTGGATATCGGGACCTACGAGCAGTACTTC; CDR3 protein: CASSLDIGTYEQYF
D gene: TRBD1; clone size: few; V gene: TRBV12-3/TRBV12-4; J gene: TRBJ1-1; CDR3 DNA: TGTGCCAGCAGGTCGACAGGGATGAGTACTGAAGCTTTCTTT; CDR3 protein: CASRSTGMSTEAFF
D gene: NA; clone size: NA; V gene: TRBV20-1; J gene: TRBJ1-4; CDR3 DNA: TGCAGTGCTAGACACCGTAATGAAAAACTGTTTTTT; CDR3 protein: CSARHRNEKLFF
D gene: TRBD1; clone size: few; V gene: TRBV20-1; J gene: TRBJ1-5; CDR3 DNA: TGCAGTGCTGTTAGGGACAGGGGATATCAGCCCCAGCATTTT; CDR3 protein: CSAVRDRGYQPQHF
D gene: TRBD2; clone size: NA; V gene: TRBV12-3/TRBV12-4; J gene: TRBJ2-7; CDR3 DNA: TGTGCCAGCAGACTAGCGGGAGTTTCCTACGAGCAGTACTTC; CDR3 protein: CASRLAGVSYEQYF
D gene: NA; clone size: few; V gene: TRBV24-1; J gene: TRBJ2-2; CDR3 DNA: TGTGCCACCAGTCGTACCGGGGAGCTGTTTTTT; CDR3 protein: CATSRTGELFF
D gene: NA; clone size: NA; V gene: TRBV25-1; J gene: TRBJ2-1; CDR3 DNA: TGTGCCAGCAGTGATTTCGGGGGGCCCTACAATGAGCAGTTCTTC; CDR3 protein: CASSDFGGPYNEQFF
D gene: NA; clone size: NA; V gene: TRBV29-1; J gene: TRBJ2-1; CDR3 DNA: TGCAGCGTTGTAAGCAGTGGGTTGGTTGAGCAGTTCTTC; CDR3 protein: CSVVSSGLVEQFF
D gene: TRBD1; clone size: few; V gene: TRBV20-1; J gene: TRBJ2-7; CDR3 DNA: TGCAGTGCTAGACCCGGACAGGGAACCTACGAGCAGTACTTC; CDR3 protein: CSARPGQGTYEQYF
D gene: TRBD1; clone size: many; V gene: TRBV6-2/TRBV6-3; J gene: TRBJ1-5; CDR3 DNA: TGTGCCAGCAGTTCCCGGGACAGACATAATCAGCCCCAGCATTTT; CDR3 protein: CASSSRDRHNQPQHF
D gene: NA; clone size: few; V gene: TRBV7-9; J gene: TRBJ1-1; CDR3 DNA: TGTGCCAGCAGCGGAAACAGAGATATGAACACTGAAGCTTTCTTT; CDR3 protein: CASSGNRDMNTEAFF
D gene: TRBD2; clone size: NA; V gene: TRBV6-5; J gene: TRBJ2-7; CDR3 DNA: TGTGCCAGCAGTTACTCGGGACTAGCGGGAGCGGCCGAGCAGTACTTC; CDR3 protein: CASSYSGLAGAAEQYF
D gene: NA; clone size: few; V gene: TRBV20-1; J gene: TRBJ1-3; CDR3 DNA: TGCAGTGCTAGAGATCTTAGGGGGGGCTTCTCTGGAAACACCATATATTTT; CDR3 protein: CSARDLRGGFSGNTIYF
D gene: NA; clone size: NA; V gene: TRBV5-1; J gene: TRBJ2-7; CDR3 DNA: TGCGCCAGCAGCTTGGTGGGCAGCAGCTCCTACGAGCAGTACTTC; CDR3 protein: CASSLVGSSSYEQYF
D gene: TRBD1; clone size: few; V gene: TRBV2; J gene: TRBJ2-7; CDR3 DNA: TGTGCCAGCAGTGAAGATCGGGACAGGGGCGGCGAGCAGTACTTC; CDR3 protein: CASSEDRDRGGEQYF
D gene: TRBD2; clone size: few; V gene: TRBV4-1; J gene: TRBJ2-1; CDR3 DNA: TGCGCCAGCAGCCTTCGGGGGGGAGCGGGAGTGGCCAACAATGAGCAGTTCTTC; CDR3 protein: CASSLRGGAGVANNEQFF
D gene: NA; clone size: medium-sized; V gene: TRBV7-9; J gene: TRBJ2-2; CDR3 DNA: TGTGCCAGCACCAGAACCGGGGAGCTGTTTTTT; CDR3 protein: CASTRTGELFF
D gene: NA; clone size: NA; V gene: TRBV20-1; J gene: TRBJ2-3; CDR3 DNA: TGCAGAATTGAACCCCGCGGGCACACAGATACGCAGTATTTT; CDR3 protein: CRIEPRGHTDTQYF
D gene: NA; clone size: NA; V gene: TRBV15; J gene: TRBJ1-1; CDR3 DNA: TGTGCCACCAGCAGAGGGACGGCATTAGGCACTGAAGCTTTCTTT; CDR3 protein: CATSRGTALGTEAFF
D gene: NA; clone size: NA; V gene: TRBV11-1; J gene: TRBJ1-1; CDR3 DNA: TGTGCCAGCAGCTTAAGGCGGCACACTGAAGCTTTCTTT; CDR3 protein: CASSLRRHTEAFF
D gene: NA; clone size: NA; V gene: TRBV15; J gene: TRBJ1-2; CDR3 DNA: TGTGCCACCCAAACCCAACGGGGGTCTAACTATGGCTACACCTTC; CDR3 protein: CATQTQRGSNYGYTF
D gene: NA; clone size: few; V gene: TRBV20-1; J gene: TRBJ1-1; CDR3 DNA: TGCAGTGCTAGTCGGCAGCCAATGAACACTGAAGCTTTCTTT; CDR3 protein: CSASRQPMNTEAFF
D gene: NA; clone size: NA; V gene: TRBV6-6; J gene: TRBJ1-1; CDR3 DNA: TGTGCCAGCACCAGAGTGGGTTACACTGAAGCTTTCTTT; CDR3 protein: CASTRVGYTEAFF
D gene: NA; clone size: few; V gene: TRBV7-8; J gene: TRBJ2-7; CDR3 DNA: TGTGCCAGCAGCTTATACAGTATTTCCTACGAGCAGTACTTC; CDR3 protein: CASSLYSISYEQYF
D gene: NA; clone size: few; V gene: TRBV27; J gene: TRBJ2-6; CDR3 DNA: TGTGCCAGCAGTCCTCCGGGTTGGCAGGCAAGCTCTGGGGCCAACGTCCTGACTTTC; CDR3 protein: CASSPPGWQASSGANVLTF
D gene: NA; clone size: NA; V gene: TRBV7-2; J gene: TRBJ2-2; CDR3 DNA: TGTGCCAGCAGCTTTAGTCAGGGAGGAACCGGGGAGCTGTTTTTT; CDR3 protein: CASSFSQGGTGELFF
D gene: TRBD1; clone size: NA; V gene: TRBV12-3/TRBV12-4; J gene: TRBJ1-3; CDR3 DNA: TGTGCCAGCAGTCTACAGGGGGAAGGAAACACCATATATTTT; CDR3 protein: CASSLQGEGNTIYF
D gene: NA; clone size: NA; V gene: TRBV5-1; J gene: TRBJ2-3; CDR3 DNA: TGCGCCAGCAGCTCCGGGACCATCACAGATACGCAGTATTTT; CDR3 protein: CASSSGTITDTQYF
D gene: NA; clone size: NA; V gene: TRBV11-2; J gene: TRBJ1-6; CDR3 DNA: TGTGCCAGCAGGAAGCCCGGGAAGCAGGGTTCACCCCTCCACTTT; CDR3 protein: CASRKPGKQGSPLHF
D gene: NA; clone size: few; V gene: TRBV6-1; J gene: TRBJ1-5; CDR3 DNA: TGTGCCAGCAGCCCAATTGCCGGGACAAGGAACAATCAGCCCCAGCATTTT; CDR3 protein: CASSPIAGTRNNQPQHF
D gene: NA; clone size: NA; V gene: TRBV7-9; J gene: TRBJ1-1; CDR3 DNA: TGTGCCAGCAGCTCACCCATGGGGAACACTGAAGCTTTCTTT; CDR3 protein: CASSSPMGNTEAFF
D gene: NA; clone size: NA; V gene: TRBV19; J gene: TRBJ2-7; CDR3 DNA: TGTGCCAGTAAGGGTGGGGGGCCCTCCTACGAGCAGTACTTC; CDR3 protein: CASKGGGPSYEQYF
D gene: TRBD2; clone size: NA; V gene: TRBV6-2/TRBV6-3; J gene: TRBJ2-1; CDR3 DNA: TGTGCCAGCAGAAACGGGGGGGTTTCCTACAATGAGCAGTTCTTC; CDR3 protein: CASRNGGVSYNEQFF